This TCR beta chain comes out of a study of CD8+ T cells in alopecia areata. cDNA serving as the sequencing template came from extracted, reverse transcribed RNA. The method was immunoSEQ multiplex PCR; TCRdb's version includes in-frame clones alone and lacks a portion of them. The profile covers 200,000 to 250,000 clones, with less than 75% appearing a single time and roughly 1.4% taken by the ten largest. Findings of the study overall: Tofacitinib significantly decreased scalp clonality and expanded CD8+ clones among top 100. Only one nonresponder was present, which leaves the link between baseline CD8+ expansion and response uncertain.

Treatment here: oral pan-JAK inhibitor, 5-10 mg twice daily. Remarks on this clone: Its target is not known.

CDR1 and CDR2 (germline): SQVTM, ANQGSEA. This CDR3 contains 13 residues. The V end lost 4 bases, the J end lost 7 bases, and 16 bases lay between the germline ends. The chain has TRBV29-1 and TRBJ1-2; no reliable D call. Sequencing used CD4+ T cells sorted from blood, obtained at week 4, from a patient treated with tofacitinib. The TCR comes from a human donor with alopecia areata. The CDR3 nucleotides are TGCAGCGTTGGCGCTTTGGGGTTAGGTGGCTACACCTTC. Encoded protein: CSVGALGLGGYTF.